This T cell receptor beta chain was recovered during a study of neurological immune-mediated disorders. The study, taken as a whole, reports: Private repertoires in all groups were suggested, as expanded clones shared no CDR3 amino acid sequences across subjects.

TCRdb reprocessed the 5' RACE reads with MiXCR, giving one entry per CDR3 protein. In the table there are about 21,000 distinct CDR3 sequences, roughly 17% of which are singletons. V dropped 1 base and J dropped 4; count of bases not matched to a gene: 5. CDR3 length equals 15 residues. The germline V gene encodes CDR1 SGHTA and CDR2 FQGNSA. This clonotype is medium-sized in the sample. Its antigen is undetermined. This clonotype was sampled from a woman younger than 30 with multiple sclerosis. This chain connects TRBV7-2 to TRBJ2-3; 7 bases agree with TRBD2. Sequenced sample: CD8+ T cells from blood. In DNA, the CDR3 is TGTGCCAGCAGCTTAGAGGCGGGAGTGGCAGATACGCAGTATTTT. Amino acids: CASSLEAGVADTQYF. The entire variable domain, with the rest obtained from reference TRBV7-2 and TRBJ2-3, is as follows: GAGVSQSPSNKVTEKGKDVELRCDPISGHTALYWYRQSLGQGLEFLIYFQGNSAPDKSGLPSDRFSAERTGGSVSTLTIQRTQQEDSAVYLCASSLEAGVADTQYFGPGTRLTVL.